This T cell receptor beta chain is from a study of cytomegalovirus exposure and HLA in healthy donors. Study-level findings and limits: Many donors carried some public TCRs, although rarity characterized most TCR sequences. Most of the TCR beta V segments (in an earlier analysis) were productive either about 87% or about 30% of the time. Follow-up analysis found HLA locus-dependent TCR association rates, highest for DRB1 and lowest for HLA-C.

This clone was counted a single time. Its antigen is as yet unknown. PCR amplification relied on 60 Vbeta primers (plus 13 Jbeta primers). As originally analysed: In a later analysis, around 11 million of around 75 million unique beta chains occurred in at least two donors. Libraries were prepared by immunoSEQ multiplex PCR; TCRdb keeps only in-frame clonotypes and omits some of them. D and trimming were read from the DNA, whereas the V and J calls and clone size are those reported in that table. The top ten hold approximately 3% of the sample, which has approximately 160,000 clones, over 70% seen once. Sequencing was performed on PBMCs. This TCR was sampled from a woman aged 45-60 years in good health and CMV-seropositive.

The CDR3 region has the DNA TGTGCCAGCAGTTACCCTTCCTACGAGCAGTACTTC. As protein: CASSYPSYEQYF. The chain combines TRBV6-5 with TRBJ2-7; D remains unclear. The CDR3 sequence is 12 residues long. The V and J ends lost 2 bases and 1 base respectively, with 3 bases between them. Germline V gene lookup returns CDR1 MNHEY and CDR2 SVGAGI.